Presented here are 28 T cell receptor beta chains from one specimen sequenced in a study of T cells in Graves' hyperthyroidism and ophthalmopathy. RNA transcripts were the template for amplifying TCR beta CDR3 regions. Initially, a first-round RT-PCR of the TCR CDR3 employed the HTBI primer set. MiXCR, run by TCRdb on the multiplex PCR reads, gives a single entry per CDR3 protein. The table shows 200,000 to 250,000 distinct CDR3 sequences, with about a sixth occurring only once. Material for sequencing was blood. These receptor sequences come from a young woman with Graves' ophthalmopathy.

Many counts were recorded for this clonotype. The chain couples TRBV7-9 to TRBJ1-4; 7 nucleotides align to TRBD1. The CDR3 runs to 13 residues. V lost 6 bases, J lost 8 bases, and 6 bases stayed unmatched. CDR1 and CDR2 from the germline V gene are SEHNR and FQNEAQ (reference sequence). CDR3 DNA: TGTGCCAGCAGAAGACAGGGAGGCGAAAAACTGTTTTTT. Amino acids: CASRRQGGEKLFF. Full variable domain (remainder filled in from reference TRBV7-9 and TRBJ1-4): DTGVSQNPRHKITKRGQNVTFRCDPISEHNRLYWYRQTLGQGPEFLTYFQNEAQLEKSRLLSDRFSAERPKGSFSTLEIQRTEQGDSAMYLCASRRQGGEKLFFGSGTQLSVL.

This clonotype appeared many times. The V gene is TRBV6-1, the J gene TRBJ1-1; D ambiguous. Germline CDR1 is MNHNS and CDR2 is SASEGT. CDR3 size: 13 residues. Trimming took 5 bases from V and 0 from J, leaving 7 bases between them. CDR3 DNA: TGTGCCAGCAGTCGGGTGGTGAACACTGAAGCTTTCTTT. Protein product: CASSRVVNTEAFF.

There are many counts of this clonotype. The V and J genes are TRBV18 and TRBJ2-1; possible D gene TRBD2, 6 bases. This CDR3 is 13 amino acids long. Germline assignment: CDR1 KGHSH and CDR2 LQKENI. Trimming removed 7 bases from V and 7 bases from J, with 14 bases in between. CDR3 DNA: TGTGCCAGCTTTCTAAGTGGGGGGAATGAGCAGTTCTTC. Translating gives CASFLSGGNEQFF. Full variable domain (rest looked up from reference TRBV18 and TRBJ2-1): NAGVMQNPRHLVRRRGQEARLRCSPMKGHSHVYWYRQLPEEGLKFMVYLQKENIIDESGMPKERFSAEFPKEGPSILRIQQVVRGDSAAYFCASFLSGGNEQFFGPGTRLTVL.

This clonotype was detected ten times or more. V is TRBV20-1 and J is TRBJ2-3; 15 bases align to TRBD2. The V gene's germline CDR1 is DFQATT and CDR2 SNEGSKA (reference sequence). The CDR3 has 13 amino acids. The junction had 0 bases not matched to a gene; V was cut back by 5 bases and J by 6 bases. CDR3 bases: TGCAGTGCTGGGACTAGCGGGAGGGATACGCAGTATTTT. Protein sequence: CSAGTSGRDTQYF.

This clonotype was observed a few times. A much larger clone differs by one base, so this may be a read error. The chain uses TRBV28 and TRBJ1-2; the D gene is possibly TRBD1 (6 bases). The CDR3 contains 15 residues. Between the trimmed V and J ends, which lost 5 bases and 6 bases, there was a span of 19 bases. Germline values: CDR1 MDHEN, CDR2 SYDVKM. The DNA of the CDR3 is TGTGCCAGCAGTCCCGGGACAACTATCGGCCATGGCTACACCTTC. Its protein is CASSPGTTIGHGYTF.

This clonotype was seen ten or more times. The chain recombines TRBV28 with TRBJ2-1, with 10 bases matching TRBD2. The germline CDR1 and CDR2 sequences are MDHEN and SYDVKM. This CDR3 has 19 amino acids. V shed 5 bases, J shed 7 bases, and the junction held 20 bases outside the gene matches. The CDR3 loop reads CASSPVGWLAGVPGNEQFF. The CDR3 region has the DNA TGTGCCAGCAGTCCCGTGGGTTGGCTAGCGGGAGTCCCAGGTAATGAGCAGTTCTTC.

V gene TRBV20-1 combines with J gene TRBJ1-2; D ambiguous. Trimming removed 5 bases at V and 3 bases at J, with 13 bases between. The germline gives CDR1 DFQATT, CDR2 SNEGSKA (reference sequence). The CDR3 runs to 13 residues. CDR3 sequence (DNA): TGCAGTGCTTATACCGCAGCCGACTATGGCTACACCTTC. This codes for CSAYTAADYGYTF.

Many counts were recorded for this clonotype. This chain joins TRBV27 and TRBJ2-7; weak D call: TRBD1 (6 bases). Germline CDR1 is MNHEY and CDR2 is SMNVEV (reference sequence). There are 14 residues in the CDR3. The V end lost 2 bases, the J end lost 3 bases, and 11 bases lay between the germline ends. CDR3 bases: TGTGCCAGCAGTTTAATCGGACAGATCTACGAGCAGTACTTC. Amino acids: CASSLIGQIYEQYF.

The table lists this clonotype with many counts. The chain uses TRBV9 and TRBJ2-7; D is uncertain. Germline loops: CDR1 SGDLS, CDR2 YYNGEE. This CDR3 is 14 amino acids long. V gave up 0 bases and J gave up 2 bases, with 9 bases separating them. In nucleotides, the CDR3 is TGTGCCAGCAGCGTAGGGCAGCCTGCCTACGAGCAGTACTTC. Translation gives CASSVGQPAYEQYF.

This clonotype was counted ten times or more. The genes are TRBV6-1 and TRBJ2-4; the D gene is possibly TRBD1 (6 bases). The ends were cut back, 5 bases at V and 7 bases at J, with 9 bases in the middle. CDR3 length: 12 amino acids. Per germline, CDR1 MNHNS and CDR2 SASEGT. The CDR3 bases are TGTGCCAGCAGTTCCAGGGGTAACATTCAGTACTTC. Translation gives CASSSRGNIQYF.

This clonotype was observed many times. The CDR3 DNA reads as TGCGCCAGCAGACTAGACCACTACAATGAGCAGTTCTTC. This encodes CASRLDHYNEQFF. This sequence joins TRBV5-1 and TRBJ2-1; a weak D match, TRBD2 (5 bases). The CDR3 is 13 amino acids. Germline V gene sequence: CDR1 SGHRS, CDR2 YFSETQ. V shed 5 bases and J shed 3 bases, with 9 bases lying between them.

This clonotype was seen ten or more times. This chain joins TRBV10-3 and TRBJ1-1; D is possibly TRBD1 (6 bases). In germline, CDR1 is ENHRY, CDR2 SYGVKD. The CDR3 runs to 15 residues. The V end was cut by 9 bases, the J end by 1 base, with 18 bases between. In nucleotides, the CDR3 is TGTGCCATGGAGGGACACCGGTACTCGAACACTGAAGCTTTCTTT. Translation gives CAMEGHRYSNTEAFF.

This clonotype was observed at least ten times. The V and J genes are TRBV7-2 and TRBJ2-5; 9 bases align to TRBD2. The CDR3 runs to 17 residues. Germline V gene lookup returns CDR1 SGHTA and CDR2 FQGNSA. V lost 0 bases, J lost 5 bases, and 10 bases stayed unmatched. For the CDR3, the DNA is TGTGCCAGCAGCTTAGCCACCTTAGCGGGAGAAGCGGAGACCCAGTACTTC. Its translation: CASSLATLAGEAETQYF.

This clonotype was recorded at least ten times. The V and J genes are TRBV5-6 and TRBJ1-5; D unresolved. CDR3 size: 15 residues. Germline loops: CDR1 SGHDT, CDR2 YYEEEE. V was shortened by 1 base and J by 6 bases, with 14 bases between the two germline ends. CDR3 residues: CASSLFGRGVQPQHF. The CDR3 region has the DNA TGTGCCAGCAGCTTGTTTGGTAGAGGAGTTCAGCCCCAGCATTTT.

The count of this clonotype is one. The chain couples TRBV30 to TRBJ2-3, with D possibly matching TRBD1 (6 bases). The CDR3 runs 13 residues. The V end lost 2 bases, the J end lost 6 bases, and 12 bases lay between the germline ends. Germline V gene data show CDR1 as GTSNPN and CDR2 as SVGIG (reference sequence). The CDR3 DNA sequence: TGTGCCTGGAGTTCCACCCAGGGGGATACGCAGTATTTT. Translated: CAWSSTQGDTQYF.

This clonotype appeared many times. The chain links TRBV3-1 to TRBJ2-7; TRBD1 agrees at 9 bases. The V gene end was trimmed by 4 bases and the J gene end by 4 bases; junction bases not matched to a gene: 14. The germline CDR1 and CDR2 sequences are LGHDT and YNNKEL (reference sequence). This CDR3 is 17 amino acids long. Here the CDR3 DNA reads TGTGCCAGCAGCCTATATCCATCTGGGACAGGGTTTTACGAGCAGTACTTC. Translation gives CASSLYPSGTGFYEQYF.

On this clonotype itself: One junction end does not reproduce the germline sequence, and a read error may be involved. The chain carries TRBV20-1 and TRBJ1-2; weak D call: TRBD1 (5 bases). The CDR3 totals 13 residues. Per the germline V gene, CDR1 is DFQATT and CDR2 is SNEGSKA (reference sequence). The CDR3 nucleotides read TGCAGTGCTAGCCCGCACAGGAACTGTGGCTACACCTTC. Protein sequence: CSASPHRNCGYTF.

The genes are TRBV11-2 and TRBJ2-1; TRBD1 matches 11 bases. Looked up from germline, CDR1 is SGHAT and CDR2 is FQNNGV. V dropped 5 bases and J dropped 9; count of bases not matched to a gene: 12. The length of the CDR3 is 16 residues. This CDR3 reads CASSGRSGQGAGEQFF. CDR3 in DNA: TGTGCCAGCAGCGGGCGGTCAGGACAGGGGGCAGGTGAGCAGTTCTTC. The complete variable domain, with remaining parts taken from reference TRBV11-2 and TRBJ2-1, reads EAGVAQSPRYKIIEKRQSVAFWCNPISGHATLYWYQQILGQGPKLLIQFQNNGVVDDSQLPKDRFSAERLKGVDSTLKIQPAKLEDSAVYLCASSGRSGQGAGEQFFGPGTRLTVL.

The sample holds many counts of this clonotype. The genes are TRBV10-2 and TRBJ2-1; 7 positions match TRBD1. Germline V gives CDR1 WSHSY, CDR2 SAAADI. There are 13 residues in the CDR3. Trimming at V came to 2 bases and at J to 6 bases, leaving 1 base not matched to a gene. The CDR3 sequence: CASSEAGGNEQFF. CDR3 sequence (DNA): TGCGCCAGCAGTGAGGCAGGGGGCAATGAGCAGTTCTTC.

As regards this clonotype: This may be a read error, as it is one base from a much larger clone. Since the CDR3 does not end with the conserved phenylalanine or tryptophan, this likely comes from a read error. For the CDR3, the DNA is TGTGCCAGCAGCCCTCAATCCTACAATGAGCAGTTCCTC. Protein sequence: CASSPQSYNEQFL. The gene calls are TRBV6-1 and TRBJ2-1; D remains ambiguous. V dropped 6 bases and J dropped 1 base, with 7 bases sitting between them. The CDR3 is 13 amino acids. CDR1 is MNHNS and CDR2 is SASEGT in the germline V gene.

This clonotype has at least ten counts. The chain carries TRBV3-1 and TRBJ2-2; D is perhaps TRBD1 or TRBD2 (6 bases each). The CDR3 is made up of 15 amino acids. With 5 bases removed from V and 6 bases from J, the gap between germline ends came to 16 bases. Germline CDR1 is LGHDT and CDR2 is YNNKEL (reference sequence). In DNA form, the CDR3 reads TGTGCCAGCAGCGACCGGGGGACATCGGCCGGGGAGCTGTTTTTT. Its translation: CASSDRGTSAGELFF.

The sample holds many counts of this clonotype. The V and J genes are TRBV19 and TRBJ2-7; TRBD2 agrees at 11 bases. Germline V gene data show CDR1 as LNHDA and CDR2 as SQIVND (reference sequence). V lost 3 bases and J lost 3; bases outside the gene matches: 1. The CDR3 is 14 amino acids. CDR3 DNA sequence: TGTGCCAGTAGTATCACTAGCGGGAGCTACGAGCAGTACTTC. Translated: CASSITSGSYEQYF.

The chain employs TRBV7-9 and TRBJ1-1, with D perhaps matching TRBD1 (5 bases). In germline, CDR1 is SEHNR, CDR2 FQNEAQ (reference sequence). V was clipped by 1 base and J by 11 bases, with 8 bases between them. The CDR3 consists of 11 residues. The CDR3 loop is CASSLEGNAFF. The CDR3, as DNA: TGTGCCAGCAGCTTAGAGGGGAACGCTTTCTTT.

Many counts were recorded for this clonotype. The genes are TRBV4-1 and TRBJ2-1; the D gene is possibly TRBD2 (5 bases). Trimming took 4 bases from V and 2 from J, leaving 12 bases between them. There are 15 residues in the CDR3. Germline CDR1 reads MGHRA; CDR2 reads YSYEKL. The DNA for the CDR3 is TGCGCCAGCAGCCGGAGGACGGATGCCTACAATGAGCAGTTCTTC. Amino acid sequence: CASSRRTDAYNEQFF.

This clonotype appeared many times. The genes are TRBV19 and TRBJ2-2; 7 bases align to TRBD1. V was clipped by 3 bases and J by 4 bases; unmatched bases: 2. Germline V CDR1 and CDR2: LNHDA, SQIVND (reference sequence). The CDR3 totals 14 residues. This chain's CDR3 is CASSMGQFTGELFF. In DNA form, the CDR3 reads TGTGCCAGTAGTATGGGACAGTTCACCGGGGAGCTGTTTTTT.

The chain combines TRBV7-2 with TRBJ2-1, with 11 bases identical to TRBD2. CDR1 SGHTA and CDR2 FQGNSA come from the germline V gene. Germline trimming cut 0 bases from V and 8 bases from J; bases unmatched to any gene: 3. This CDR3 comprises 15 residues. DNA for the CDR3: TGTGCCAGCAGCTTAGCATCTAGCGGGAGGTATGAGCAGTTCTTC. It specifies CASSLASSGRYEQFF.

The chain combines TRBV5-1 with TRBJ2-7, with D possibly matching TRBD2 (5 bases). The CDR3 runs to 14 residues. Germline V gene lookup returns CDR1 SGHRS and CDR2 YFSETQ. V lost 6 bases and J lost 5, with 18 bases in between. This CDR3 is CASMVGDSIHEQYF. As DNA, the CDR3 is TGCGCCAGCATGGTGGGAGATAGTATCCACGAGCAGTACTTC.

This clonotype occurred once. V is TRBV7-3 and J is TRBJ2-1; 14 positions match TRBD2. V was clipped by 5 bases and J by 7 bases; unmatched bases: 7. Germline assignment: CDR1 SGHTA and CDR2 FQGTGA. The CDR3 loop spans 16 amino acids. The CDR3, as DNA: TGTGCCAGCAGCCCGCGGACTAGCGGGAGGCAGAATGAGCAGTTCTTC. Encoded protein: CASSPRTSGRQNEQFF. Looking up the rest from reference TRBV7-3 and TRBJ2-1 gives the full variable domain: GAGVSQTPSNKVTEKGKYVELRCDPISGHTALYWYRQSLGQGPEFLIYFQGTGAADDSGLPNDRFFAVRPEGSVSTLKIQRTERGDSAVYLCASSPRTSGRQNEQFFGPGTRLTVL.